This T cell receptor (beta chain) was sequenced during a study of blood T cell repertoires in COVID-19 (TCRdb year 2020). Broadly, across the study: Samples from collaborators originated in the United States, Italy and Spain and spanned both the acute and convalescent phases of COVID-19. Sample metadata almost always included a de-identified subject ID, COVID-19 status, age in years and sex. Samples came from the ongoing ImmuneRACE study (first 160 participants) plus 1,254 subjects from 6 global collaborators. The dataset comprised deeply sampled blood TCRbeta repertoires from subjects exposed to, actively infected with, or recovered from COVID-19. Where HLA class I and class II types were available, the types were taken from metadata supplied by the sample provider, not from assay-based typing. The repertoires were made available in a free public database intended to serve as a resource for research on the immune response to SARS-CoV-2. The prospective study material was composed of cDNA or gDNA derived from T cells, B-cell-depleted T cells, or PBMCs. Study-wide conclusions, independent of this receptor: How much clinical and demographic metadata was included differed by source and by participant, and the metadata was provided uncurated.

The immunoSEQ Assay, a bias-controlled multiplex PCR, was used to amplify TCRbeta CDR3 regions from genomic DNA. The original pipeline was this. The number of nucleated cells in each sample was estimated by amplification of reference gene primers within the assay. To quantify the absolute abundance of each unique TCRbeta CDR3 rearrangement, sequence reads were collapsed and filtered. For each sample, productive Simpson clonality was calculated by taking the square root of Simpson's diversity index across productive rearrangements. TCRdb carries this immuneACCESS record with in-frame sequences only. Its versions omit some clonotypes, under half of them owing to an unresolved V gene in the studies checked, with the rest unexplained. V and J calls and clone size follow that table, whereas D and trimming were derived from the DNA. This sample lists just over 300,000 clones; around 89% were detected once. The top ten clones comprise roughly a tenth of the sample.

Participants in the prospective study were enrolled through a virtual design, were aged about 18 to 90 years, and lived in 24 United States geographic areas. Cohort assignment in the prospective study relied on participant-reported clinical history from a screening survey and a study questionnaire. For ImmuneRACE Cohort 3, a participant was defined as recovered based on two consecutive negative NP/OP PCR tests, clearance by a healthcare professional, or resolution of symptoms. Each participant in the prospective study had whole blood, serum and a nasopharyngeal or oropharyngeal swab collected by mobile phlebotomists. Over a roughly 2-month period, participants in the prospective study had the option of providing additional blood draws and questionnaires. Before DNA extraction, blood samples from the prospective study were shipped at room temperature or frozen. V is shortened by 4 bases, J by 8 bases, and the region joining them spans 12 bases. Counted from cysteine to phenylalanine, this CDR3 has 13 amino acids. Here the CDR3 DNA is all that survives: 39 bases in frame from base 1. Taken from the germline V gene, the CDR1 and CDR2 loops are KGHSH and LQKENI.

Turning to this clone: The specificity of this receptor is unknown. No much larger clonotype is one base removed from it; base qualities were not supplied.

Recombination joined TRBV18 with TRBJ2-1; tentative D gene TRBD1, with 5 bases matching. The specimen sequenced was PBMCs or T cells enriched from blood (not recorded which). The sequence was collected from a woman aged 40-49 years who had recovered from COVID-19. The CDR3 amino acid sequence is: CASSQPTGDEQFF. Read as DNA, the sequence is TGTGCCAGCTCACAGCCAACAGGCGATGAGCAGTTCTTC.